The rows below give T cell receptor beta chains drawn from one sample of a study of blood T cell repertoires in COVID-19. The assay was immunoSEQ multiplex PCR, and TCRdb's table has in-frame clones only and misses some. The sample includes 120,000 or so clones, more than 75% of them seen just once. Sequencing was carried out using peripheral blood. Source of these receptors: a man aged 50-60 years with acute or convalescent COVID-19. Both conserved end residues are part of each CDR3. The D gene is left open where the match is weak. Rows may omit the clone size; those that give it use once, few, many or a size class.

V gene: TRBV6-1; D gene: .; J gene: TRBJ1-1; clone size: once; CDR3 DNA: TGTGCCAGCCGTGACAGATCAAATATGGTGAACACTGAAGCTTTCTTT; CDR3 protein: CASRDRSNMVNTEAFF
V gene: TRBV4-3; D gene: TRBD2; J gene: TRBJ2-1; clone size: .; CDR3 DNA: TGCGCCAGCAGCCAGGCTTTAGCGGGAGGGTCATATGAGCAGTTCTTC; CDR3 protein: CASSQALAGGSYEQFF
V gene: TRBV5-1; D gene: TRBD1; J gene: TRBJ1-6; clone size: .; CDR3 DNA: TGCGCCAGCAGCTTACGGGACAGGGATTCACCCCTCCACTTT; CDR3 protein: CASSLRDRDSPLHF
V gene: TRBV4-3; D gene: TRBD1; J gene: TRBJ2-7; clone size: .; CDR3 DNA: TGCGCCAGCAGCCAAGACAGGGGGCAAGACGAGCAGTACTTC; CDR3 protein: CASSQDRGQDEQYF
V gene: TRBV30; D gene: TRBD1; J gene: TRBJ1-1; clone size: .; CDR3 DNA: TGTGCCTGGAGAGAACAGGGGGCAGGGAACACTGAAGCTTTCTTT; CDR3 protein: CAWREQGAGNTEAFF
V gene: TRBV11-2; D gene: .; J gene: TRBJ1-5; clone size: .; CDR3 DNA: TGTGCCAGCAGCCCAGGCCGCCCGGGACAGCCCCAGCATTTT; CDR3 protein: CASSPGRPGQPQHF
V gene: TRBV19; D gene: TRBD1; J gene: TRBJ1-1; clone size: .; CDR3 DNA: TGTGCCAGCCACTTGGACAGGCCGGTAGCTTTCTTT; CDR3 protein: CASHLDRPVAFF
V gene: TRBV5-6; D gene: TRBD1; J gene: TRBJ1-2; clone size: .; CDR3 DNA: TGTGCCAGCAGCTTATGGGGACAGGCCTACTATGGCTACACCTTC; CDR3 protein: CASSLWGQAYYGYTF
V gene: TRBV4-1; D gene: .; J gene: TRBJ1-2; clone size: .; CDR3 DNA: TGCGCCAGCAGCCAAGATCCCGGGGGGGCAGGCTATGGCTACACCTTC; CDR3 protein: CASSQDPGGAGYGYTF
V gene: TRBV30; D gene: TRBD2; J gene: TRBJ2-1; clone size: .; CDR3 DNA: TGTGCCTCCGAGGCTGGGACTAGCGGGTACAATGAGCAGTTCTTC; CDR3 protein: CASEAGTSGYNEQFF
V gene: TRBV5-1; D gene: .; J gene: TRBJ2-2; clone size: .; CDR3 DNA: TGCGCCAGCAGCTTCGGGTTAGACTCCACCGGGGAGCTGTTTTTT; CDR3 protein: CASSFGLDSTGELFF
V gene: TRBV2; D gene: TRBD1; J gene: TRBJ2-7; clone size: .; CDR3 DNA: TGTGCCAGCTCCTCGGGACAGGATTACTACGAGCAGTACTTC; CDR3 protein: CASSSGQDYYEQYF
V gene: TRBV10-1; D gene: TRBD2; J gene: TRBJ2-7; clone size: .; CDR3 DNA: TGCGCCAGCAGTGAGGGGGAAACTAGCGGCATCTCCTACGAGCAGTACTTC; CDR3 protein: CASSEGETSGISYEQYF
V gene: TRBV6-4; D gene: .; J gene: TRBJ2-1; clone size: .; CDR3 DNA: TGTGCCAGCAGCGCAGACTTGGGAGTGGATGAGCAGTTCTTC; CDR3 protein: CASSADLGVDEQFF
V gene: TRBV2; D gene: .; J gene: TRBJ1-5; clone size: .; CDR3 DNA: TGTGCCAGCAGGAAACAGGGTTCCGGTCAGCCCCAGCATTTT; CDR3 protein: CASRKQGSGQPQHF
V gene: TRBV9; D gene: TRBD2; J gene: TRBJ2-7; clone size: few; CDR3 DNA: TGTGCCAGCAGCGTAGACGGCGTGGGAGGGTTGAGGGAGCAGTACTTC; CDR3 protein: CASSVDGVGGLREQYF
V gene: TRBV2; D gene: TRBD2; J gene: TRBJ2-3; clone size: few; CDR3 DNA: TGTGCCAGCAGTATCCTAGCGGGGGACACAGATACGCAGTATTTT; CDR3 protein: CASSILAGDTDTQYF
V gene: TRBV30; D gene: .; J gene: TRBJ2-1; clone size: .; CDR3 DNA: TGTGCCTGGAAACAGGGGGTAGCGGGAGAGCTCAATGAGCAGTTCTTC; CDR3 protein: CAWKQGVAGELNEQFF
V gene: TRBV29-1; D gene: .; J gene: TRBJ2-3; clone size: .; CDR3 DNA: TGCAGCGTCTGGAGGGATCCACTTACGGATACGCAGTATTTT; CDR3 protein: CSVWRDPLTDTQYF
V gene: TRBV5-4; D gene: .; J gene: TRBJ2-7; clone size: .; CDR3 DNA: TGTGCCAGCAGCTTGGATGATAGGGGAGGAGTGACGAACGAGCAGTACTTC; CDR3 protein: CASSLDDRGGVTNEQYF
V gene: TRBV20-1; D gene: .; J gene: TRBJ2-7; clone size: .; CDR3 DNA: TGCAGTGCTAGTAACCACAACGAGCAGTACTTC; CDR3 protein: CSASNHNEQYF
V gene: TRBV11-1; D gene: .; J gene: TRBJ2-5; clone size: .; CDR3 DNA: TGTGCCAGCAGCTTAATTAGACAGACCCAAGAGACCCAGTACTTC; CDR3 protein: CASSLIRQTQETQYF
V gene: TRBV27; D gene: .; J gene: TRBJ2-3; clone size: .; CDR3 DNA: TGTGCCAGCAGTTTATCGGGCAGGGCCTTCACAGATACGCAGTATTTT; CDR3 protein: CASSLSGRAFTDTQYF
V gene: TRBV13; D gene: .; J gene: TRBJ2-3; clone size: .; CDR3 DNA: TGTGCCAGCAGCTATCTGGGGGGTTTAATCCCACTCGGCACAGATACGCAGTATTTT; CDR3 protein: CASSYLGGLIPLGTDTQYF
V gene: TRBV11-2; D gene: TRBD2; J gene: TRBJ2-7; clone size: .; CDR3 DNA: TGTGCCACCCACTTGGGGGAGGGCTACGAGCAGTACTTC; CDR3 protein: CATHLGEGYEQYF
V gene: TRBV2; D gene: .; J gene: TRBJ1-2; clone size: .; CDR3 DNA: TGTGCCAGCAGTGAGATGTTTGGGATTTCAGGGTATGGCTACACCTTC; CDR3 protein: CASSEMFGISGYGYTF
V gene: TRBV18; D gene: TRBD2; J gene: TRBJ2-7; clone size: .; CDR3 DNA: TGTGCCAGCTCATCCGGGACTAGCGGGAGGGACTACGAGCAGTACTTC; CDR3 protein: CASSSGTSGRDYEQYF
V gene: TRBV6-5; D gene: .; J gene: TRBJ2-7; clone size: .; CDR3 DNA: TGTGCCAGCAGTCAGTACTCCTACGAGCAGTACTTC; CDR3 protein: CASSQYSYEQYF
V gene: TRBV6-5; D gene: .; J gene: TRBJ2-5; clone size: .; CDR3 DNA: TGTGCCAGCAGGGGCCCGTCTACAGAGACCCAGTACTTC; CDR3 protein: CASRGPSTETQYF
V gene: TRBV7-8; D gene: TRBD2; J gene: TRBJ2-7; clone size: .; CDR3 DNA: TGTGCCAGCAGCCCTCCGGGGGGCGAGCAGTACTTC; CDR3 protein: CASSPPGGEQYF
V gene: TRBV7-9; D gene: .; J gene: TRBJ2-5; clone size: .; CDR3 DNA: TGTGCCAGCAGGCCGGGGACACTTGAGTACCAAGAGACCCAGTACTTC; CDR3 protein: CASRPGTLEYQETQYF
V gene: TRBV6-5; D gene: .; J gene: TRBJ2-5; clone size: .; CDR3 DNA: TGTGCCTACAGCGGGGCAGGGGGCCCCGGCGGGCCCCAGTACTTC; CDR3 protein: CAYSGAGGPGGPQYF
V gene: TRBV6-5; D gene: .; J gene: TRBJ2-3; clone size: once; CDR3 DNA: TGTGCCAGCAGGGGCACTAGTTCGGGCACAGATACGCAGTATTTT; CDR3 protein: CASRGTSSGTDTQYF
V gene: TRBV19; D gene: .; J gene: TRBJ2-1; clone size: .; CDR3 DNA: TGTGCCAGTAGTATAGACAGGCACAATGAGCAGTTCTTC; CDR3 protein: CASSIDRHNEQFF
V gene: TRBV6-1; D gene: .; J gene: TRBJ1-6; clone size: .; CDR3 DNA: TGTGCCAGCAGTGTAAATAGACAAACTGGGGCCAGTTCACCCCTCCACTTT; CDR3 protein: CASSVNRQTGASSPLHF
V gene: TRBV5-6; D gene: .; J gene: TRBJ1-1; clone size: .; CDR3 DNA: TGTGCCAGCAGCCCGCTGGGGGGGAGGTTCACTGAAGCTTTCTTT; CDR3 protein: CASSPLGGRFTEAFF
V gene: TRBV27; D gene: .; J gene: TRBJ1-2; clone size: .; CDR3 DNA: TGTGCCAGCAGGTCCGGGGGAAGCTATGGCTACACCTTC; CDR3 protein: CASRSGGSYGYTF
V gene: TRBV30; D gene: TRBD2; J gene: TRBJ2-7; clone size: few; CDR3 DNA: TGTGCCTGGAGTGGGACTAGCATCGGCGAGCAGTACTTC; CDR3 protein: CAWSGTSIGEQYF
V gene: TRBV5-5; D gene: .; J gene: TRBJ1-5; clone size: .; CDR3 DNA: TGTGCCAGCAGCGACCGGGGAAATCAGCCCCAGCATTTT; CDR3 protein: CASSDRGNQPQHF